A single sample gave rise to the 9 T cell receptor beta chains below, sequenced in a study of cytomegalovirus exposure and HLA in healthy donors (dated by TCRdb to about 2017). The library relied on the immunoSEQ multiplex PCR assay. The multiplex PCR relied on a mix of 60 forward primers for TCR Vbeta segments and 13 reverse primers for TCR Jbeta segments. The source is immuneACCESS, and TCRdb retained only in-frame sequences with V and J called. Part of the clones is not carried over; for the studies checked, unresolved V genes explain less than half of this, and the remainder is unexplained. In all, the sample holds around 200,000 clones, and more than 75% of those were seen once. The top ten constitute nearly 6% of the sample. The sample was PBMCs. These receptors all come from a man aged 35 to 55 in good health and CMV-seropositive.

The chain links TRBV11-3 to TRBJ2-1; 7 nucleotides agree with TRBD2. Germline V gene sequence: CDR1 SGHNT, CDR2 YENEEA. Unmatched junction bases numbered 15, after V lost 5 bases and J lost 8 bases. The CDR3 runs to 16 residues. The CDR3 region has the DNA TGTGCCAGCAGCCCCCAAGGGTCGGGAGGTGGCTATGAGCAGTTCTTC. Residues: CASSPQGSGGGYEQFF.

The V gene is TRBV19, the J gene TRBJ1-1; D not resolved. The V gene's germline CDR1 is LNHDA and CDR2 SQIVND (reference sequence). CDR3 length: 15 amino acids. Trimming shortened V by 6 bases and J by 0 bases, and 14 bases separated the two germline ends. This chain's CDR3 is CASSQAGGMNTEAFF. The CDR3 coding sequence is TGTGCCAGTAGCCAGGCGGGTGGCATGAACACTGAAGCTTTCTTT.

The V gene is TRBV6-6, the J gene TRBJ1-1, with 8 bases lining up with TRBD1. This CDR3 spans 16 amino acids. Per the germline V gene, CDR1 is MNHNY and CDR2 is SVGAGI (reference sequence). V was clipped by 2 bases and J by 4 bases; unmatched bases: 9. DNA of the CDR3: TGTGCCAGCAGTTACCTGGCGGGAACAGGGGGCACTGAAGCTTTCTTT. Its protein is CASSYLAGTGGTEAFF.

The chain couples TRBV7-6 to TRBJ1-1; D gene uncertain. CDR3 length: 13 residues. Trimming cost V 5 bases and J 3 bases, with 10 bases left between them. Germline CDR1 reads SGHVS; CDR2 reads FNYEAQ. The chain's CDR3 is CASSKDEDTEAFF. The CDR3 DNA reads as TGTGCCAGCAGCAAAGATGAGGACACTGAAGCTTTCTTT.

The rearrangement joins TRBV9 to TRBJ2-7; D perhaps matches TRBD2 (5 bases). Trimming cost V 4 bases and J 0 bases, with 11 bases left between them. CDR1 is SGDLS and CDR2 is YYNGEE in the germline V gene. CDR3 length equals 14 residues. The CDR3 DNA reads as TGTGCCAGCAGCCAGAGCGGAGCCTCCTACGAGCAGTACTTC. This encodes CASSQSGASYEQYF.

The rearrangement joins TRBV7-9 to TRBJ2-7; maybe TRBD2 (6 bases). Per the germline V gene, CDR1 is SEHNR and CDR2 is FQNEAQ (reference sequence). The CDR3 is 15 amino acids. Trimming shortened V by 5 bases and J by 1 base, and 15 bases separated the two germline ends. The CDR3 DNA reads as TGTGCCAGCAGCCTCCCGGGAGCTAAATCCTACGAGCAGTACTTC. This codes for CASSLPGAKSYEQYF. The full variable domain, completed using reference TRBV7-9 and TRBJ2-7, is DTGVSQNPRHKITKRGQNVTFRCDPISEHNRLYWYRQTLGQGPEFLTYFQNEAQLEKSRLLSDRFSAERPKGSFSTLEIQRTEQGDSAMYLCASSLPGAKSYEQYFGPGTRLTVT.

This clone has just a few counts. Other DNA sequences from this sample encode an identical CDR3 as well. The chain employs TRBV7-9 and TRBJ1-1; the D gene is possibly TRBD1 (5 bases). The CDR3 consists of 14 residues. V lost 1 base to trimming and J lost 3 bases, with 9 bases between them. Germline V gene sequence: CDR1 SEHNR, CDR2 FQNEAQ (reference sequence). The CDR3 spells CASSLGQGYTEAFF. The CDR3 DNA reads as TGTGCCAGCAGCTTAGGGCAGGGCTACACTGAAGCTTTCTTT.

The chain is built from TRBV30 and TRBJ2-1; 8 bases align to TRBD2. Germline CDR1 is GTSNPN and CDR2 is SVGIG (reference sequence). The CDR3 runs to 16 residues. The trim removed 5 bases at V and 7 bases at J, leaving 16 bases unmatched. The CDR3 loop is CAWSAGGSGRGNEQFF. The CDR3 DNA sequence: TGTGCCTGGTCCGCGGGGGGATCCGGGAGGGGTAATGAGCAGTTCTTC.

The chain employs TRBV4-1 and TRBJ1-1; the match to TRBD1 covers 7 bases. The CDR3 runs to 13 residues. CDR1 MGHRA and CDR2 YSYEKL come from the germline V gene. The junction had 2 bases not matched to a gene; V was cut back by 2 bases and J by 5 bases. Written as DNA, the CDR3 is TGCGCCAGCAGCCAAACAGGGGTTACTGAAGCTTTCTTT. Residues: CASSQTGVTEAFF.